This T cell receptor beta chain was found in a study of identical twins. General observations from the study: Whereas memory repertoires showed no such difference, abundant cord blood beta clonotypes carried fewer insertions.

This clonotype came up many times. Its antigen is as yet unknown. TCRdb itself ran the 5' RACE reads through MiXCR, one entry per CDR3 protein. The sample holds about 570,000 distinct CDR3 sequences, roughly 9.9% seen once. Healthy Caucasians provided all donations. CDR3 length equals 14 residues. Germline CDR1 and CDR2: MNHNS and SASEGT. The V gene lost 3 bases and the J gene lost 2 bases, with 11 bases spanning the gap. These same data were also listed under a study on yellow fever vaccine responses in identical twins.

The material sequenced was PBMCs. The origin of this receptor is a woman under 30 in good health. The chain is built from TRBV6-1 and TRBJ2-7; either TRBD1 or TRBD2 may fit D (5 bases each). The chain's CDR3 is CASSDYGGPYEQYF. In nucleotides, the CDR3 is TGTGCCAGCAGTGACTATGGGGGACCCTACGAGCAGTACTTC.